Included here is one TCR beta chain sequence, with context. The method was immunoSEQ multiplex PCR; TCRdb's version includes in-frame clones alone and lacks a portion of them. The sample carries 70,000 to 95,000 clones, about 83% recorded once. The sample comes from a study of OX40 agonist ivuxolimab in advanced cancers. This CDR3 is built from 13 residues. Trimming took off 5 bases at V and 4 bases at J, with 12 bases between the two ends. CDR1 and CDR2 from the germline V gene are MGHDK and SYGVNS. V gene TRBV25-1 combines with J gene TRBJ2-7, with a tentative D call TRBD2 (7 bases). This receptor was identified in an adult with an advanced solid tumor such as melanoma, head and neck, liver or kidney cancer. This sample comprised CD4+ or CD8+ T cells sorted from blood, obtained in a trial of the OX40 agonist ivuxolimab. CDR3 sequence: CASSRGEGYEQYF. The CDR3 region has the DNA TGTGCCAGCAGTAGGGGGGAGGGATACGAGCAGTACTTC.